These 29 T cell receptor beta chains were all obtained from the same sample, sequenced in a study of CD8+ T cells in alopecia areata. RNA extraction was followed by reverse transcription into cDNA, which acted as the sequencing template. Profiling relied on immunoSEQ multiplex PCR, and the TCRdb table lists in-frame clones only, not all of them. There are about 70,000 clones in the sample; around half occur only once, and roughly 17% lies in the top ten. This material consisted of CD8+ T cells sorted from blood, taken at week 0. These receptors originate from a human donor with alopecia areata.

The CDR3 region has the DNA TGTGCCACATTCACCAAAGGGGGCTACACCTTC. It yields the protein CATFTKGGYTF. This sequence joins TRBV7-9 and TRBJ1-2, with D unresolved. Germline assignment: CDR1 SEHNR and CDR2 FQNEAQ (reference sequence). Deletions cut 10 bases from V and 8 bases from J, with 14 bases between. The length of the CDR3 is 11 residues. Drawing the rest from reference TRBV7-9 and TRBJ1-2, the complete variable domain is DTGVSQNPRHKITKRGQNVTFRCDPISEHNRLYWYRQTLGQGPEFLTYFQNEAQLEKSRLLSDRFSAERPKGSFSTLEIQRTEQGDSAMYLCATFTKGGYTFGSGTRLTVV.

This chain joins TRBV27 and TRBJ2-7; D remains ambiguous. The CDR3 consists of 16 residues. The germline gives CDR1 MNHEY, CDR2 SMNVEV (reference sequence). Trimming pared 0 bases from V and 3 bases from J, leaving 15 bases between. CDR3 bases: TGTGCCAGCAGTTTATCTCCGACACGAATTGACTACGAGCAGTACTTC. Translated: CASSLSPTRIDYEQYF.

The gene calls are TRBV29-1 and TRBJ1-2, with D maybe TRBD1 (5 bases). V lost 6 bases and J 3 bases, leaving 17 bases between the germline ends. This CDR3 has 14 residues. From germline, CDR1 is SQVTM and CDR2 ANQGSEA. The CDR3 DNA is TGCAGCGTGTTGGGTGGGGGGTCCGACTATGGCTACACCTTC. Amino acid sequence: CSVLGGGSDYGYTF.

The chain couples TRBV4-1 to TRBJ2-7, with D unresolved. CDR1 and CDR2 (germline): MGHRA, YSYEKL. Trimming removed 0 bases from V and 5 bases from J, with 8 bases in between. The CDR3 runs to 13 residues. The CDR3 here is CASSQEWRHEQYF. The DNA for the CDR3 is TGCGCCAGCAGCCAAGAATGGCGGCACGAGCAGTACTTC.

This clone came up a few times. This rearrangement joins TRBV2 to TRBJ1-2; the match to TRBD1 covers 9 bases. The V gene end was trimmed by 3 bases and the J gene end by 4 bases; junction bases not matched to a gene: 6. The CDR3 is made up of 15 amino acids. Looked up from germline, CDR1 is SNHLY and CDR2 is FYNNEI. DNA of the CDR3: TGTGCCAGCAGTGAGGGAGGGACAGGGCTCTATGGCTACACCTTC. Translation gives CASSEGGTGLYGYTF.

This clone was observed a few times. The chain recombines TRBV11-2 with TRBJ2-5; D is undetermined. CDR1 is SGHAT, CDR2 FQNNGV, per germline. Trimming stripped 4 bases from V and 3 bases from J, with 3 bases between. This CDR3 region has 11 residues. The CDR3 protein is CASSWEETQYF. The CDR3 DNA follows: TGTGCCAGCAGCTGGGAAGAGACCCAGTACTTC.

The chain recombines TRBV6-1 with TRBJ1-1; D uncertain. Trimming stripped 3 bases from V and 1 base from J, with 9 bases between. The CDR3 loop spans 14 amino acids. CDR1 MNHNS and CDR2 SASEGT come from the germline V gene. The CDR3 DNA sequence: TGTGCCAGCAGTGAGACTATGGGGAACACTGAAGCTTTCTTT. Protein sequence: CASSETMGNTEAFF.

The J gene is TRBJ2-7, the V gene TRBV5-1; the D is unclear. V was clipped by 4 bases and J by 5 bases, with 10 bases between them. The CDR3 consists of 12 residues. Germline V gene lookup returns CDR1 SGHRS and CDR2 YFSETQ. In DNA form, the CDR3 reads TGCGCCAGCAGCCCTCTGTCGGACGAGCAGTACTTC. It codes for CASSPLSDEQYF.

This clone was seen only a few times. The V gene is TRBV30, the J gene TRBJ2-1; 12 bases agree with TRBD2. The J segment lost 3 bases and the V segment lost 1 base, leaving 10 bases of the junction unmatched. Germline V gene lookup returns CDR1 GTSNPN and CDR2 SVGIG (reference sequence). CDR3 length: 18 amino acids. CDR3 protein: CAWSDTRTSGTLYNEQFF. The CDR3 bases are TGTGCCTGGAGTGATACTAGGACTAGCGGGACACTCTACAATGAGCAGTTCTTC.

The chain couples TRBV28 to TRBJ1-5; D is perhaps TRBD1 (5 bases). Trimming took 2 bases from V and 9 from J, leaving 11 bases between them. Germline V CDR1 and CDR2: MDHEN, SYDVKM. The CDR3 contains 13 residues. CDR3 in DNA: TGTGCCAGCAGTTTAACCAGGGTTCGGCCCCAGCATTTT. Translated, it gives CASSLTRVRPQHF.

This clone was seen repeatedly, ten times or more. The V gene is TRBV2, the J gene TRBJ2-7, with 7 positions matching TRBD2. Germline-derived CDR1 and CDR2 are SNHLY and FYNNEI. The CDR3 consists of 14 residues. Germline trimming cut 2 bases from V and 2 bases from J; bases unmatched to any gene: 3. The DNA for the CDR3 is TGTGCCAGCAGTGAATCTAGCGGAGCCTACGAGCAGTACTTC. This sequence encodes CASSESSGAYEQYF.

This clone appeared a few times. The chain has TRBV7-9 and TRBJ2-7, with TRBD1 identical over 7 bases. The CDR3 loop spans 13 amino acids. The germline CDR1 and CDR2 sequences are SEHNR and FQNEAQ (reference sequence). Trimming took 1 base from V and 6 from J; bases not matched to a gene: 3. The chain's CDR3 is CASSLGTGLEQYF. CDR3 sequence (DNA): TGTGCCAGCAGCTTAGGGACAGGCCTCGAGCAGTACTTC.

The J gene is TRBJ2-3, the V gene TRBV5-6; D is unclear. V was pared by 4 bases and J by 1 base, with 16 bases between. Germline V gene lookup returns CDR1 SGHDT and CDR2 YYEEEE. The CDR3 runs 16 residues. The CDR3 loop reads CASSPTHSIRTDTQYF. CDR3 bases: TGTGCCAGCAGCCCAACGCACTCAATACGCACAGATACGCAGTATTTT.

The chain employs TRBV4-1 and TRBJ1-1; 9 bases line up with TRBD1. This CDR3 comprises 16 residues. The ends lost 0 bases at V and 9 bases at J; junction bases unmatched: 11. Germline values: CDR1 MGHRA, CDR2 YSYEKL. CDR3 in DNA: TGCGCCAGCAGCCAAGATTTTTCGGACAGGGGAGGACAAGCTTTCTTT. It translates to CASSQDFSDRGGQAFF.

This clone was recorded a few times. This chain joins TRBV21-1 and TRBJ2-5; no check of the table's D call, TRBD2, against the DNA was made. TRBV21-1 is labeled a pseudogene. The CDR3 length is 17 residues. The CDR3 nucleotides are TGTGCCAGCAGCAATCAGTGTCGAGCGGTCACGAAAGAGACCCAGTACTTC. This sequence encodes CASSNQCRAVTKETQYF.

This clone was seen more than once but under ten times. The chain has TRBV2 and TRBJ2-2, with 13 bases aligning to TRBD2. Looked up from germline, CDR1 is SNHLY and CDR2 is FYNNEI. Trimming cost V 3 bases and J 2 bases; bases outside gene matches: 3. This CDR3 region has 17 residues. CDR3 in amino acids: CASSDGTSGVNTGELFF. In DNA, the CDR3 is TGTGCCAGCAGTGATGGGACTAGCGGGGTAAACACCGGGGAGCTGTTTTTT. Full variable domain (missing parts from reference TRBV2 and TRBJ2-2): EPEVTQTPSHQVTQMGQEVILRCVPISNHLYFYWYRQILGQKVEFLVSFYNNEISEKSEIFDDQFSVERPDGSNFTLKIRSTKLEDSAMYFCASSDGTSGVNTGELFFGEGSRLTVL.

This clone was found once. This chain connects TRBV27 to TRBJ1-1; TRBD1 might be the D (5 bases). In germline, CDR1 is MNHEY, CDR2 SMNVEV (reference sequence). Deletions cut 5 bases from V and 0 bases from J, with 7 bases between. The CDR3 runs to 13 residues. The CDR3 region is CASSRGMNTEAFF. The CDR3 nucleotides are TGTGCCAGCAGTCGGGGCATGAACACTGAAGCTTTCTTT.

The chain has TRBV29-1 and TRBJ2-7; 7 bases are shared with TRBD2. Per the germline V gene, CDR1 is SQVTM and CDR2 is ANQGSEA. Trimming took 4 bases from V and 6 from J; bases not matched to a gene: 6. This CDR3 has 12 amino acids. DNA for the CDR3: TGCAGCGTTGCGGGAGGTCCAAGCGAGCAGTACTTC. Its translation is CSVAGGPSEQYF.

This clone was counted a few times. The V and J genes are TRBV19 and TRBJ1-1; D remains unclear. The CDR3 runs to 15 residues. Germline V lookup: CDR1 LNHDA, CDR2 SQIVND (reference sequence). Deletions cut 3 bases from V and 0 bases from J, with 11 bases between. The CDR3 DNA reads TGTGCCAGTAGTATGAGCCCGAGTATGAACACTGAAGCTTTCTTT. It codes for CASSMSPSMNTEAFF.

The chain carries TRBV4-1 and TRBJ2-5; tentative D call: TRBD2 (5 bases). This CDR3 is 16 amino acids long. From germline, CDR1 is MGHRA and CDR2 YSYEKL. V gave up 0 bases and J gave up 4 bases, with 15 bases separating them. The CDR3 nucleotides read TGCGCCAGCAGCCAAGATCTACCCCCCGAGGGAGAGACCCAGTACTTC. It yields the protein CASSQDLPPEGETQYF.

The chain recombines TRBV29-1 with TRBJ2-1; D might be TRBD1 (7 bases). Germline assignment: CDR1 SQVTM and CDR2 ANQGSEA. Trimming removed 6 bases at V and 7 bases at J, with 19 bases between. The CDR3 length is 14 residues. The DNA for the CDR3 is TGCAGCGTACCCCAGGGGGGATCGTGGAATGAGCAGTTCTTC. Translating it yields CSVPQGGSWNEQFF.

The chain is built from TRBV4-1 and TRBJ2-1; D not certain. This CDR3 is 15 amino acids long. Per the germline V gene, CDR1 is MGHRA and CDR2 is YSYEKL. V was shortened by 0 bases and J by 7 bases, with 13 bases between the two germline ends. The DNA for the CDR3 is TGCGCCAGCAGCCAAGAAGCTGGATTAAATAATGAGCAGTTCTTC. This codes for CASSQEAGLNNEQFF.

The sample holds a few counts of this clone. Other DNA sequences in the sample encode the same CDR3. The rearrangement links TRBV29-1 to TRBJ2-1; no reliable D call. Germline V gene sequence: CDR1 SQVTM, CDR2 ANQGSEA. Trimming took 3 bases from V and 5 from J, leaving 2 bases between them. This CDR3 has 10 amino acids. The CDR3 bases are TGCAGCGTTGATGACAATGAGCAGTTCTTC. Residues: CSVDDNEQFF.

CDR3 protein: CASSMGAARPSNQPQHF. The CDR3 region has the DNA TGTGCCAGCAGCATGGGCGCGGCGCGGCCAAGCAATCAGCCCCAGCATTTT. The genes are TRBV7-2 and TRBJ1-5; D is unclear. Between the trimmed V and J ends, which lost 5 bases and 1 base, there was a span of 18 bases. This CDR3 comprises 17 residues. CDR1 is SGHTA and CDR2 is FQGNSA in the germline V gene.

V gene TRBV27 combines with J gene TRBJ1-1, with D perhaps matching TRBD1 (6 bases). The CDR3 length is 14 residues. CDR1 MNHEY and CDR2 SMNVEV come from the germline V gene (reference sequence). Trimming removed 8 bases from V and 1 base from J, with 14 bases in between. The CDR3 DNA follows: TGTGCCAGCTCCCAGCGGGGGGCGAACACTGAAGCTTTCTTT. Its protein is CASSQRGANTEAFF.

V gene TRBV10-3 combines with J gene TRBJ2-5, with D unresolved. This CDR3 contains 14 residues. CDR1 is ENHRY, CDR2 SYGVKD, per germline. V lost 4 bases to trimming and J lost 2 bases, with 11 bases between them. The CDR3 region is CAISAGGQQETQYF. DNA for the CDR3: TGTGCCATCAGTGCGGGTGGGCAGCAAGAGACCCAGTACTTC.

As DNA, the CDR3 is TGTGCCAGCAGATCTAGATTTCCCCACAATGAGCAGTTCTTC. This codes for CASRSRFPHNEQFF. The V and J genes are TRBV6-1 and TRBJ2-1; D unclear. V shed 6 bases and J shed 5 bases, with 14 bases lying between them. This CDR3 is 14 amino acids long. The germline gives CDR1 MNHNS, CDR2 SASEGT.

Concerning this clone: The sample contains more than one DNA sequence encoding this CDR3. The chain links TRBV28 to TRBJ2-1, with TRBD2 as a possible D gene (5 bases). V lost 5 bases and J lost 7, with 15 bases in between. In germline, CDR1 is MDHEN, CDR2 SYDVKM. The length of the CDR3 is 14 residues. The CDR3 loop reads CASSHRRGSNEQFF. The CDR3 bases are TGTGCCAGCAGTCACCGACGGGGTTCAAATGAGCAGTTCTTC.

This chain uses TRBV27 with TRBJ2-3; TRBD1 matches 9 bases. The junction had 5 bases not matched to a gene; V was cut back by 6 bases and J by 4 bases. The CDR3 has 14 residues. Germline lookup yields CDR1 MNHEY and CDR2 SMNVEV (reference sequence). In DNA, the CDR3 is TGTGCCAGCAGCCTGCGACAGGGGGCAGATACGCAGTATTTT. This codes for CASSLRQGADTQYF.